Each of the 17 T cell receptor beta chains below was sequenced from the same sample in a study of T cell changes during pregnancy in multiple sclerosis. This table comes from immunoSEQ multiplex PCR, and its TCRdb copy is limited to in-frame clones, with some not included. Found here are about 84,000 clones, nearly 95% of them singletons; the top ten hold 0.95% to 1%. Here the sequenced sample was peripheral blood, taken in the second trimester of pregnancy. The receptors come from a female donor in good health, enrolled as a control in a pregnancy study.

This chain joins TRBV7-2 and TRBJ1-2, with 7 positions matching TRBD1. There are 16 residues in the CDR3. Trimming cost V 5 bases and J 4 bases; bases outside gene matches: 13. CDR1 and CDR2 (germline): SGHTA, FQGNSA. CDR3 in DNA: TGTGCCAGCAGCCGTCGCCGGGACAGAACTTTCTATGGCTACACCTTC. Protein product: CASSRRRDRTFYGYTF. The variable domain in full, completed from reference TRBV7-2 and TRBJ1-2, reads GAGVSQSPSNKVTEKGKDVELRCDPISGHTALYWYRQSLGQGLEFLIYFQGNSAPDKSGLPSDRFSAERTGGSVSTLTIQRTQQEDSAVYLCASSRRRDRTFYGYTFGSGTRLTVV.

The chain combines TRBV6-4 with TRBJ2-3; 13 positions match TRBD2. V gave up 5 bases and J gave up 7 bases; unmatched junction bases: 3. From germline, CDR1 is MRHNA and CDR2 SNTAGT. CDR3 length: 14 residues. Here the CDR3 DNA reads TGTGCCAGCAGTAGGACTAGCGGGGGATATACGCAGTATTTT. This encodes CASSRTSGGYTQYF.

The rearrangement links TRBV7-9 to TRBJ2-5; TRBD1 matches 9 bases. Trimming removed 4 bases from V and 4 bases from J; junction bases left unmatched: 4. The CDR3 totals 14 residues. Germline V gives CDR1 SEHNR, CDR2 FQNEAQ (reference sequence). The DNA of the CDR3 is TGTGCCAGCAGCTCAAGGACAGGGGCAGAGACCCAGTACTTC. Translated: CASSSRTGAETQYF.

V is TRBV15 and J is TRBJ1-4; D remains ambiguous. Germline CDR1 LNHNV, CDR2 YYDKDF (reference sequence). Trimming took 0 bases from V and 8 from J, leaving 16 bases between them. This CDR3 is 16 amino acids long. CDR3 in DNA: TGTGCCACCAGCAGAGACCGTTCCCGTCCCGGGGAAAAACTGTTTTTT. The encoded protein is CATSRDRSRPGEKLFF.

CDR3 sequence: CASSFGGNYEQYF. The CDR3 nucleotides read TGTGCCAGCAGTTTCGGGGGGAACTACGAGCAGTACTTC. V is TRBV27 and J is TRBJ2-7, with 7 bases matching TRBD2. This CDR3 region has 13 residues. With V trimmed by 3 bases and J by 3 bases, 2 bases remained unmatched. The germline V gene has CDR1 MNHEY and CDR2 SMNVEV (reference sequence).

For this clone: The same CDR3 also results from other DNA sequences found in this sample. The chain has TRBV15 and TRBJ1-2; D is ambiguous. The CDR3 has 12 residues. Between the trimmed V and J ends, which lost 0 bases and 7 bases, there was a span of 6 bases. Germline lookup yields CDR1 LNHNV and CDR2 YYDKDF (reference sequence). CDR3 residues: CATSRDSTGYTF. DNA for the CDR3: TGTGCCACCAGCAGAGATAGCACTGGCTACACCTTC.

The rearrangement links TRBV19 to TRBJ2-1; D unclear. The CDR3 length is 13 residues. Germline V gene sequence: CDR1 LNHDA, CDR2 SQIVND (reference sequence). V shed 1 base and J shed 9 bases, with 10 bases lying between them. CDR3 bases: TGTGCCAGTAGTATAGGGCGCGGCCCTGAGCAGTTCTTC. Its protein is CASSIGRGPEQFF.

V gene TRBV7-9 combines with J gene TRBJ2-5; 8 nucleotides match TRBD1. CDR1 is SEHNR and CDR2 is FQNEAQ in the germline V gene (reference sequence). This CDR3 has 15 residues. Losses at the gene ends were 6 bases for V and 5 bases for J; bases not matched to a gene: 11. The CDR3 reads CASRPGAGGPETQYF. The CDR3 DNA reads as TGTGCCAGCAGGCCCGGGGCAGGGGGCCCCGAGACCCAGTACTTC. The full variable domain, its missing parts supplied by reference TRBV7-9 and TRBJ2-5, is DTGVSQNPRHKITKRGQNVTFRCDPISEHNRLYWYRQTLGQGPEFLTYFQNEAQLEKSRLLSDRFSAERPKGSFSTLEIQRTEQGDSAMYLCASRPGAGGPETQYFGPGTRLLVL.

The J gene is TRBJ2-4, the V gene TRBV2; a possible D gene is TRBD2 (5 bases). Between the trimmed V and J ends, which lost 4 bases and 8 bases, there was a span of 15 bases. CDR3 length: 14 amino acids. From germline, CDR1 is SNHLY and CDR2 FYNNEI. This chain's CDR3 is CASSVIRTGDIQYF. CDR3 DNA sequence: TGTGCCAGCAGTGTAATCAGGACTGGGGACATTCAGTACTTC.

CDR3 region: CASSQVTAPRVTDTQYF. CDR3 DNA: TGCGCCAGCAGCCAAGTTACAGCCCCAAGAGTCACGGATACGCAGTATTTT. The V call is TRBV4-1, the J call TRBJ2-3; D remains unclear. V was clipped by 1 base and J by 6 bases, with 20 bases between them. Germline V lookup: CDR1 MGHRA, CDR2 YSYEKL. The CDR3 runs 17 residues.

J is TRBJ2-7 and V is TRBV6-5, with TRBD2 as a possible D gene (5 bases). Trimming took 2 bases from V and 3 from J, leaving 14 bases between them. Germline values: CDR1 MNHEY, CDR2 SVGAGI. The CDR3 spans 15 residues. This chain's CDR3 is CASSYLGSLGYEQYF. CDR3 bases: TGTGCCAGCAGTTACCTGGGGAGTCTCGGCTACGAGCAGTACTTC.

The rearrangement joins TRBV10-3 to TRBJ2-5, with unresolved D. V shed 0 bases and J shed 5 bases, with 4 bases lying between them. The CDR3 covers 12 residues. Germline V gene sequence: CDR1 ENHRY, CDR2 SYGVKD. The DNA for the CDR3 is TGTGCCATCAGTGAGTCCGAGGAGACCCAGTACTTC. It is translated as CAISESEETQYF.

The V and J genes are TRBV27 and TRBJ2-2; possibly TRBD2 for D (5 bases). Looked up from germline, CDR1 is MNHEY and CDR2 is SMNVEV (reference sequence). CDR3 length: 15 amino acids. With 6 bases removed from V and 6 bases from J, the gap between germline ends came to 17 bases. The CDR3 sequence is CASSHLGWESGELFF. The DNA for the CDR3 is TGTGCCAGCAGCCATTTGGGCTGGGAGTCCGGGGAGCTGTTTTTT.

The chain links TRBV14 to TRBJ2-7, with 8 positions matching TRBD2. Germline loops: CDR1 SGHDN, CDR2 FVKESK. This CDR3 has 19 residues. V gave up 1 base and J gave up 2 bases; unmatched junction bases: 16. This CDR3 reads CASSQAPRLAGYYTYEQYF. CDR3 nucleotide sequence: TGTGCCAGCAGCCAAGCCCCTCGCCTAGCGGGTTATTACACCTACGAGCAGTACTTC.

V is TRBV5-1 and J is TRBJ2-3; D ambiguous. CDR1 SGHRS and CDR2 YFSETQ come from the germline V gene. Trimming removed 4 bases from V and 0 bases from J, with 6 bases in between. The CDR3 extends over 13 amino acids. The CDR3 here is CASSGGSTDTQYF. The CDR3 DNA is TGCGCCAGCAGCGGCGGAAGCACAGATACGCAGTATTTT.

The chain recombines TRBV4-1 with TRBJ2-7, with D maybe TRBD1 (6 bases). This CDR3 comprises 15 residues. Looked up from germline, CDR1 is MGHRA and CDR2 is YSYEKL. V lost 3 bases and J lost 4, with 16 bases in between. CDR3 DNA: TGCGCCAGCAGCCAGGGACACTCAAGCCAATACGAGCAGTACTTC. Translation: CASSQGHSSQYEQYF.

The V gene is TRBV6-1, the J gene TRBJ2-5; 8 bases fit TRBD1. Looked up from germline, CDR1 is MNHNS and CDR2 is SASEGT. V shed 4 bases and J 0 bases; nucleotides not matched to a gene: 7. The CDR3 runs to 16 residues. CDR3 protein: CASSARTGKYQETQYF. The DNA of the CDR3 is TGTGCCAGCAGTGCTAGGACAGGGAAGTACCAAGAGACCCAGTACTTC.